The clone carrying this T cell receptor (beta chain) was seen a handful of times. The antigen remains unidentified. These data come from a study of T cells in Graves' hyperthyroidism and ophthalmopathy. Findings and limits, study-wide: Most clonotypes expanded in the thyroid (above 0.001) were also present in blood. Separating ophthalmopathy from stable hyperthyroidism was achieved by a 13 V-J model.

Germline V CDR1 and CDR2: DFQATT, SNEGSKA (reference sequence). The CDR3 contains 13 residues. Deletions cut 3 bases from V and 1 base from J, with 7 bases between. Template material for amplifying TCR beta CDR3 regions consisted of RNA transcripts. When the TCR CDR3 underwent first-round RT-PCR, the HTBI primer set was used. TCRdb fed the multiplex PCR reads into MiXCR, producing one record per CDR3 protein. This sample has fewer than 350,000 distinct CDR3 sequences, with under 25% found just once. Graves' hyperthyroidism qualified as stable when ophthalmopathy did not progress within 18 months. Aged 18 to 65, the patients had hyperthyroidism that was newly diagnosed and had lasted under 2 months.

V usage is TRBV20-1 and J usage is TRBJ1-5, with D uncertain. The sequencing sample was made of blood. This receptor was identified in a woman in her fifties or sixties with Graves' hyperthyroidism. Here the CDR3 DNA reads TGCAGTGCTAGCGCTCTAAGCAATCAGCCCCAGCATTTT. It codes for CSASALSNQPQHF.